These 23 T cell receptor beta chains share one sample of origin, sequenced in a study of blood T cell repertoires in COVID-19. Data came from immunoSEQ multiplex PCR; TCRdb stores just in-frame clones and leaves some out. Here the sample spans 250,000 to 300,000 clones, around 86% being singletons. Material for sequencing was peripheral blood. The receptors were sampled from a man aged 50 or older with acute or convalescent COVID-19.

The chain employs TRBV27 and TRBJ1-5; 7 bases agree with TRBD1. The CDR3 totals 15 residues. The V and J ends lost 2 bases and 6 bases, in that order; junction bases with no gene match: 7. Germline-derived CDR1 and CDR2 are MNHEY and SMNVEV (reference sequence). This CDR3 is CASSLTATGRQPQHF. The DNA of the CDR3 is TGTGCCAGCAGTTTAACGGCGACAGGGCGTCAGCCCCAGCATTTT.

CDR3 sequence reads: CARSAGASYNEQFF. The CDR3 DNA sequence: TGTGCCAGAAGCGCGGGGGCCTCCTACAATGAGCAGTTCTTC. V usage is TRBV5-3 and J usage is TRBJ2-1, with D maybe TRBD2 (7 bases). TRBV5-3 is annotated as an ORF whose role is uncertain. Trimming stripped 4 bases from V and 0 bases from J, with 8 bases between. The CDR3 is 14 residues long.

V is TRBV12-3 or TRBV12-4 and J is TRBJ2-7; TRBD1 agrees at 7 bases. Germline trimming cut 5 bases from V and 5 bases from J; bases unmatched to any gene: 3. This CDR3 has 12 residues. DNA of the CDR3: TGTGCCAGCAGTCCCACAGGGGACGAGCAGTACTTC. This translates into CASSPTGDEQYF.

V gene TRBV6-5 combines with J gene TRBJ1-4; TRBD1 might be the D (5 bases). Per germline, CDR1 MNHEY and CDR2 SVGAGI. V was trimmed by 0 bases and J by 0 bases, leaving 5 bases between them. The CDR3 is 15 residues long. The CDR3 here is CASSYSGATNEKLFF. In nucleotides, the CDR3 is TGTGCCAGCAGTTACTCAGGGGCAACTAATGAAAAACTGTTTTTT.

For the CDR3, the DNA is TGTGCCAGCAGCTTAGAGGGGGAAGGTCAAGAGACCCAGTACTTC. Its translation is CASSLEGEGQETQYF. This chain connects TRBV7-3 to TRBJ2-5, with a weak D call TRBD1 (6 bases). The V gene lost 2 bases and the J gene lost 2 bases, with 12 bases spanning the gap. This CDR3 spans 15 amino acids. CDR1 is SGHTA, CDR2 FQGTGA, per germline.

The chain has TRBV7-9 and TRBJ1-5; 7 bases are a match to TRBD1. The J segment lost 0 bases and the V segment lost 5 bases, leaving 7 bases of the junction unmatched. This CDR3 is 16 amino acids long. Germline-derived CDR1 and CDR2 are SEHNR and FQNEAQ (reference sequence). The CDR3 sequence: CASSPQGELSNQPQHF. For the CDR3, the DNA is TGTGCCAGCAGCCCCCAGGGGGAACTTAGCAATCAGCCCCAGCATTTT.

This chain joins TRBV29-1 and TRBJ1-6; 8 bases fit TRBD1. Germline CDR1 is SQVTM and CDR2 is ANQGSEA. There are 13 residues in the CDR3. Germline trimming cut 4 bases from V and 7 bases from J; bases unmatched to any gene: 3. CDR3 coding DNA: TGCAGCGTTGCAACAGGGGGGAATTCACCCCTCCACTTT. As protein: CSVATGGNSPLHF.

As DNA, the CDR3 is TGTGCCAGCAGCCCGTACAGGGGGCTGTCAGATACGCAGTATTTT. Protein product: CASSPYRGLSDTQYF. The rearrangement uses TRBV9 and TRBJ2-3, with 9 bases lining up with TRBD1. V lost 4 bases and J lost 4; bases outside the gene matches: 7. The CDR3 spans 15 residues. Germline values: CDR1 SGDLS, CDR2 YYNGEE.

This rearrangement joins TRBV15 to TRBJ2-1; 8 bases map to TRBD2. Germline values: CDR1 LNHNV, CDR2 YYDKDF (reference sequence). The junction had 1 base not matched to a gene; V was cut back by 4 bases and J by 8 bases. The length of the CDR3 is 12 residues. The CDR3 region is CATSTGGDEQFF. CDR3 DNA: TGTGCCACCAGCACGGGGGGGGATGAGCAGTTCTTC.

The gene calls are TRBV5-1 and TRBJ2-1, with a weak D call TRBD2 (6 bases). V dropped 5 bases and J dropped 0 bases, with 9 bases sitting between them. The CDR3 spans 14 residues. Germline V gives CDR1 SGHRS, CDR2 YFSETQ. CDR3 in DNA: TGCGCCAGCAGGGAGGGCTACTCCTACAATGAGCAGTTCTTC. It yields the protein CASREGYSYNEQFF. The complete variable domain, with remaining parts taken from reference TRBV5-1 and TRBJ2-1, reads KAGVTQTPRYLIKTRGQQVTLSCSPISGHRSVSWYQQTPGQGLQFLFEYFSETQRNKGNFPGRFSGRQFSNSRSEMNVSTLELGDSALYLCASREGYSYNEQFFGPGTRLTVL.

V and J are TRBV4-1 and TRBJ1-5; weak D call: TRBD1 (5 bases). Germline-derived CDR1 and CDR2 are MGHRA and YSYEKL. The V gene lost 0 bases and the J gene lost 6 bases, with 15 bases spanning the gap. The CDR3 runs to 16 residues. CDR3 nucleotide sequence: TGCGCCAGCAGCCAAGATGATCGGGGGTACGGTCAGCCCCAGCATTTT. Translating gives CASSQDDRGYGQPQHF.

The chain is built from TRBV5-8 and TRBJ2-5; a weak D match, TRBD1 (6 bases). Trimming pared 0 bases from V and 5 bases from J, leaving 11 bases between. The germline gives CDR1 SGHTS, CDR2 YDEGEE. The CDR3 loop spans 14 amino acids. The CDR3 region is CASSLGQVKETQYF. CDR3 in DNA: TGTGCCAGCAGCTTGGGACAGGTCAAGGAGACCCAGTACTTC.

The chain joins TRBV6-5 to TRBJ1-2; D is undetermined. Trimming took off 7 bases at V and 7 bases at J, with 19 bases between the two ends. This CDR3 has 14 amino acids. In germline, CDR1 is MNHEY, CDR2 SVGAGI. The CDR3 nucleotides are TGTGCCAGCACCCTTATGGGAGTAAACCCTGGCTACACCTTC. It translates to CASTLMGVNPGYTF.

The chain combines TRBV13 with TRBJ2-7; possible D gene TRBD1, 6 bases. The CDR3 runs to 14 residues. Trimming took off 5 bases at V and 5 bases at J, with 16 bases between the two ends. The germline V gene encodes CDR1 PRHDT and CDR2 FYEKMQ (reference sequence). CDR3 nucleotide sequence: TGTGCCAGCAGCCCCCCCGGACAGATCAACGAGCAGTACTTC. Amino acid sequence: CASSPPGQINEQYF.

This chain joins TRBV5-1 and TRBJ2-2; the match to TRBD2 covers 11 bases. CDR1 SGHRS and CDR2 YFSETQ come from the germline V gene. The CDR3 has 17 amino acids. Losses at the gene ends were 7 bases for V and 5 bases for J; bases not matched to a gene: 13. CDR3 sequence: CASRPDLAGGKTGELFF. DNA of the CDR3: TGCGCCAGCCGTCCGGACCTAGCGGGGGGCAAAACCGGGGAGCTGTTTTTT. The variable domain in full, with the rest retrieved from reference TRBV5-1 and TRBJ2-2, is KAGVTQTPRYLIKTRGQQVTLSCSPISGHRSVSWYQQTPGQGLQFLFEYFSETQRNKGNFPGRFSGRQFSNSRSEMNVSTLELGDSALYLCASRPDLAGGKTGELFFGEGSRLTVL.

The CDR3 DNA follows: TGTGCCATTTCGACAGGGGGGACCTACGAGCAGTACTTC. It yields the protein CAISTGGTYEQYF. This rearrangement joins TRBV7-9 to TRBJ2-7, with 9 bases lining up with TRBD1. The CDR3 spans 13 residues. V dropped 10 bases and J dropped 2; count of bases not matched to a gene: 6. The germline CDR1 and CDR2 sequences are SEHNR and FQNEAQ (reference sequence).

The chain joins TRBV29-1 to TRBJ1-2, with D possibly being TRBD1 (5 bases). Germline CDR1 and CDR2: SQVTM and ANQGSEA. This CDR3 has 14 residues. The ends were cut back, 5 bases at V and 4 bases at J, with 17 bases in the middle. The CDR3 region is CSVQGDKRGYGYTF. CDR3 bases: TGCAGCGTTCAAGGGGATAAAAGGGGCTATGGCTACACCTTC.

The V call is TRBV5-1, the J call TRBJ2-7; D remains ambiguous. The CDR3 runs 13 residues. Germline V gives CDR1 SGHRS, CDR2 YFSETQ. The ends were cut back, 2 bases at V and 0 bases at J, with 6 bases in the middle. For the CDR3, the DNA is TGCGCCAGCAGCTTTGGCACCTCCTACGAGCAGTACTTC. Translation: CASSFGTSYEQYF.

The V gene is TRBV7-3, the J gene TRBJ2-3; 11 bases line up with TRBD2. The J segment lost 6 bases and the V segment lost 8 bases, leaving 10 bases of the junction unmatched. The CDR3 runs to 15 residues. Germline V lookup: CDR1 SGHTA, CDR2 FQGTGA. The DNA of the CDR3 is TGTGCCAGCCGAGGTAGCGGGGGGGCCGATGATACGCAGTATTTT. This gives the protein CASRGSGGADDTQYF.

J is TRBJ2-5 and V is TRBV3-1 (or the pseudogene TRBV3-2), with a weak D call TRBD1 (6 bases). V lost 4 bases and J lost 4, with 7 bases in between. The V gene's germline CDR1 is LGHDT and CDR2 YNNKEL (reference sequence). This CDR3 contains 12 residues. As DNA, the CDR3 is TGTGCCAGCAGCCCGACAGGAGAGACCCAGTACTTC. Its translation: CASSPTGETQYF.

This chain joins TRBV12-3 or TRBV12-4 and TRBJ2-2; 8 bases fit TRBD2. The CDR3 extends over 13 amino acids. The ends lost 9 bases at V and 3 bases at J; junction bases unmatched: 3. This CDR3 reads CASRGGYTGELFF. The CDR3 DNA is TGTGCCAGTCGGGGGGGGTACACCGGGGAGCTGTTTTTT.

The CDR3 sequence: CASSHASAGSPDTQYF. In DNA form, the CDR3 reads TGTGCCAGCAGCCACGCATCAGCGGGGTCCCCAGATACGCAGTATTTT. The chain uses TRBV9 and TRBJ2-3, with 7 bases that match TRBD2. J lost 4 bases, V lost 4 bases, and 12 bases had no gene match. Germline V CDR1 and CDR2: SGDLS, YYNGEE. The CDR3 loop spans 16 amino acids. Combining the CDR3 with reference TRBV9 and TRBJ2-3 gives the whole variable domain DSGVTQTPKHLITATGQRVTLRCSPRSGDLSVYWYQQSLDQGLQFLIQYYNGEERAKGNILERFSAQQFPDLHSELNLSSLELGDSALYFCASSHASAGSPDTQYFGPGTRLTVL.

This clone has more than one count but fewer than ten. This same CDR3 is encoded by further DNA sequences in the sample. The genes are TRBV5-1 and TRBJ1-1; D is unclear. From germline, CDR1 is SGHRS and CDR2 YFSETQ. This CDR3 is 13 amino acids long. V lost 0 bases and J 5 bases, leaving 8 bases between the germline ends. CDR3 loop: CASSLAGVTEAFF. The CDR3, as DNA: TGCGCCAGCAGCTTGGCGGGTGTAACTGAAGCTTTCTTT.